This passage covers 23 T cell receptor beta chains from one sample sequenced in a study of T cell responses to AZD1222 COVID-19 vaccine. The assay was immunoSEQ multiplex PCR, and TCRdb's table has in-frame clones only and misses some. This sample yields some 140,000 clones, of which about 87% are seen a single time; 3% to 3.5% belongs to the top ten. The sample here was peripheral blood, taken on day 0 of AZD1222 vaccination. The receptors were sampled from an adult in good health.

This chain connects TRBV29-1 to TRBJ2-5, with D perhaps matching TRBD1 or TRBD2 (6 bases each). Germline CDR1 reads SQVTM; CDR2 reads ANQGSEA. V lost 4 bases, J lost 5 bases, and 14 bases lay in between. There are 13 residues in the CDR3. The chain's CDR3 is CSVAGLGGETQYF. The CDR3 nucleotides are TGCAGCGTTGCGGGGCTAGGGGGGGAGACCCAGTACTTC.

This clone appeared a few times. The chain carries TRBV11-2 and TRBJ2-7, with D unclear. Trimming stripped 6 bases from V and 6 bases from J, with 15 bases between. Germline-derived CDR1 and CDR2 are SGHAT and FQNNGV. The CDR3 runs 13 residues. CDR3: CASSFDQGSEQYF. The CDR3, as DNA: TGTGCCAGCAGTTTCGACCAAGGGTCCGAGCAGTACTTC. Complete variable domain (other parts from reference TRBV11-2 and TRBJ2-7): EAGVAQSPRYKIIEKRQSVAFWCNPISGHATLYWYQQILGQGPKLLIQFQNNGVVDDSQLPKDRFSAERLKGVDSTLKIQPAKLEDSAVYLCASSFDQGSEQYFGPGTRLTVT.

The rearrangement joins TRBV4-3 to TRBJ1-4; 7 bases agree with TRBD1. The V gene end was trimmed by 2 bases and the J gene end by 11 bases; junction bases not matched to a gene: 14. Germline V CDR1 and CDR2: LGHNA, YSLEER. CDR3 length: 16 residues. The CDR3: CASSQTEDRATSKLFF. The CDR3 DNA reads as TGCGCCAGCAGCCAAACTGAAGACAGGGCAACCTCGAAACTGTTTTTT.

The chain links TRBV27 to TRBJ1-5; no clear D gene. CDR3 length: 13 residues. V lost 3 bases to trimming and J lost 5 bases, with 8 bases between them. Germline V gene data show CDR1 as MNHEY and CDR2 as SMNVEV (reference sequence). CDR3: CASSLEVHQPQHF. Written as DNA, the CDR3 is TGTGCCAGCAGTTTGGAAGTTCATCAGCCCCAGCATTTT.

This CDR3 is CASSYSWTPDTQYF. CDR3 sequence (DNA): TGTGCCAGCAGTTACTCATGGACCCCGGATACGCAGTATTTT. The gene calls are TRBV6-2 or TRBV6-3 and TRBJ2-3, with D hard to call. Trimming pared 0 bases from V and 6 bases from J, leaving 10 bases between. This CDR3 comprises 14 residues. Germline values: CDR1 MNHEY, CDR2 SVGEGT.

V usage is TRBV27 and J usage is TRBJ1-1; 8 bases map to TRBD1. V dropped 8 bases and J dropped 4; count of bases not matched to a gene: 9. The CDR3 loop spans 14 amino acids. Germline V gene lookup returns CDR1 MNHEY and CDR2 SMNVEV (reference sequence). The chain's CDR3 is CASRSGTGLTEAFF. For the CDR3, the DNA is TGTGCCAGCCGATCCGGGACAGGACTCACTGAAGCTTTCTTT.

V and J are TRBV6-5 and TRBJ2-7, with 8 bases identical to TRBD2. This CDR3 has 15 residues. With 6 bases clipped from V and 3 bases from J, the junction kept 10 bases outside the gene matches. Germline loops: CDR1 MNHEY, CDR2 SVGAGI. The CDR3 protein is CASRRERGPNYEQYF. CDR3 sequence (DNA): TGTGCCAGCAGACGTGAGCGGGGGCCCAACTACGAGCAGTACTTC.

V is TRBV3-1 (or the pseudogene TRBV3-2) and J is TRBJ2-2; D gene uncertain. The germline gives CDR1 LGHDT, CDR2 YNNKEL (reference sequence). The germline V and J ends were trimmed by 1 base and 5 bases, with 8 bases remaining between them. This CDR3 has 14 amino acids. CDR3 nucleotides: TGTGCCAGCAGCCAAGCATTATCGACCGGGGAGCTGTTTTTT. This codes for CASSQALSTGELFF.

V usage is TRBV6-6 and J usage is TRBJ1-1; perhaps TRBD1 as D (5 bases). The CDR3 is 13 residues long. CDR1 and CDR2 (germline): MNHNY, SVGAGI (reference sequence). V lost 5 bases and J lost 5, with 12 bases in between. In nucleotides, the CDR3 is TGTGCCAGCAGTACGCAGGGCCGAACTGAAGCTTTCTTT. Protein: CASSTQGRTEAFF.

The chain couples TRBV11-3 to TRBJ2-3; 10 bases fit TRBD1. CDR1 and CDR2 (germline): SGHNT, YENEEA. The V gene end was trimmed by 3 bases and the J gene end by 4 bases; junction bases not matched to a gene: 1. CDR3 size: 14 residues. This CDR3 reads CASSFGQGADTQYF. The CDR3, as DNA: TGTGCCAGCAGCTTCGGACAGGGGGCAGATACGCAGTATTTT.

V and J are TRBV7-9 and TRBJ2-7, with D possibly matching TRBD2 (6 bases). The CDR3 runs 16 residues. V lost 2 bases and J 3 bases, leaving 17 bases between the germline ends. Per germline, CDR1 SEHNR and CDR2 FQNEAQ (reference sequence). The CDR3 sequence: CASSLNPGLGLYEQYF. The CDR3 DNA follows: TGTGCCAGCAGCTTAAACCCGGGACTCGGCCTCTACGAGCAGTACTTC.

The chain is built from TRBV6-2 or TRBV6-3 and TRBJ1-2, with D perhaps matching TRBD1 (6 bases). The CDR3 loop spans 14 amino acids. Germline CDR1 MNHEY, CDR2 SVGEGT. V dropped 5 bases and J dropped 5 bases, with 15 bases sitting between them. CDR3 sequence reads: CASSPGKGVYGYTF. In DNA form, the CDR3 reads TGTGCCAGCAGTCCAGGGAAGGGGGTTTATGGCTACACCTTC.

This sequence joins TRBV5-4 and TRBJ1-6, with 11 bases fitting TRBD1. This CDR3 is built from 16 residues. Germline CDR1 is SGHNT and CDR2 is YYREEE (reference sequence). The J segment lost 9 bases and the V segment lost 4 bases, leaving 9 bases of the junction unmatched. CDR3 nucleotides: TGTGCCAGCAGCCAAGGGACAGGGGGAATTGGTTCACCCCTCCACTTT. It specifies CASSQGTGGIGSPLHF.

Remarks on this clone: One end of the junction varies from germline; a read error may be responsible. The rearrangement uses TRBV5-4 and TRBJ2-1; D may correspond to TRBD1 or TRBD2 (5 bases each). Germline values: CDR1 SGHNT, CDR2 YYREEE (reference sequence). The CDR3 runs to 16 residues. CDR3 sequence: CASSLESGPSHNEQFF. CDR3 bases: TGTGCCAGCAGCTTGGAGTCGGGGCCCTCCCACAATGAGCAGTTCTTC.

This chain joins TRBV5-5 and TRBJ1-2; no clear D. Deletions cut 0 bases from V and 7 bases from J, with 7 bases between. The CDR3 consists of 12 residues. Germline V CDR1 and CDR2: SGHKS, YYEKEE (reference sequence). CDR3 protein: CASSLEGFGYTF. The CDR3 DNA sequence: TGTGCCAGCAGCTTGGAAGGGTTTGGCTACACCTTC.

The J gene is TRBJ2-6, the V gene TRBV5-1; 8 nucleotides match TRBD1. This CDR3 contains 17 residues. Germline CDR1 is SGHRS and CDR2 is YFSETQ. V gave up 4 bases and J gave up 0 bases; unmatched junction bases: 6. The CDR3 spells CASSPGTGRSGANVLTF. DNA of the CDR3: TGCGCCAGCAGCCCCGGGACAGGCCGCTCTGGGGCCAACGTCCTGACTTTC.

Only one count was recorded for this clone. The chain links TRBV3-1 (or the pseudogene TRBV3-2) to TRBJ1-1; D is unclear. The CDR3 length is 15 residues. V dropped 4 bases and J dropped 4 bases, with 16 bases sitting between them. The germline V gene encodes CDR1 LGHDT and CDR2 YNNKEL (reference sequence). The CDR3 DNA sequence: TGTGCCAGCAGCCTAAACAAGGTCCTGGGCACTGAAGCTTTCTTT. As protein: CASSLNKVLGTEAFF.

The chain links TRBV10-3 to TRBJ1-5, with a possible D match to TRBD1 (5 bases). The CDR3 has 14 residues. V was cut by 4 bases and J by 7 bases, with 14 bases left in between. Germline lookup yields CDR1 ENHRY and CDR2 SYGVKD. CDR3 protein: CAISGPGPSQPQHF. The CDR3 bases are TGTGCCATCAGTGGACCAGGGCCTTCGCAGCCCCAGCATTTT.

The chain is built from TRBV19 and TRBJ1-2, with 7 bases matching TRBD1. V shed 3 bases, J shed 4 bases, and the junction held 5 bases outside the gene matches. The CDR3 length is 14 residues. Germline V gene lookup returns CDR1 LNHDA and CDR2 SQIVND (reference sequence). The CDR3 nucleotides read TGTGCCAGTAGTATCCCCGGGACAGCCTATGGCTACACCTTC. This gives the protein CASSIPGTAYGYTF.

The chain uses TRBV3-1 (or the pseudogene TRBV3-2) and TRBJ1-5, with D possibly TRBD1 on 5 matching bases. The CDR3 runs to 15 residues. From germline, CDR1 is LGHDT and CDR2 YNNKEL (reference sequence). The ends were cut back, 1 base at V and 0 bases at J, with 7 bases in the middle. DNA of the CDR3: TGTGCCAGCAGCCAAGGAGGGGCTAGCAATCAGCCCCAGCATTTT. Translating it yields CASSQGGASNQPQHF.

The chain has TRBV7-2 and TRBJ2-2, with a weak D call TRBD1 (6 bases). Germline V gives CDR1 SGHTA, CDR2 FQGNSA. With 1 base removed from V and 5 bases from J, the gap between germline ends came to 14 bases. The CDR3 is made up of 16 amino acids. CDR3 loop: CASSLGVGAPTGELFF. DNA of the CDR3: TGTGCCAGCAGCTTAGGTGTGGGGGCGCCTACCGGGGAGCTGTTTTTT.

The V and J genes are TRBV14 and TRBJ2-3; the D is unclear. The germline V and J ends were trimmed by 2 bases and 0 bases, with 12 bases remaining between them. The CDR3 consists of 16 residues. Per germline, CDR1 SGHDN and CDR2 FVKESK. CDR3 amino acids: CASSQMRYASTDTQYF. The CDR3 bases are TGTGCCAGCAGCCAAATGCGGTACGCTAGCACAGATACGCAGTATTTT.

V usage is TRBV6-5 and J usage is TRBJ2-4; possible D gene TRBD1, 6 bases. Per germline, CDR1 MNHEY and CDR2 SVGAGI. V shed 4 bases and J shed 2 bases, with 15 bases lying between them. The CDR3 has 16 amino acids. The CDR3 here is CASSSRTEWTKNIQYF. The CDR3 DNA reads as TGTGCCAGCAGTTCAAGGACAGAGTGGACCAAAAACATTCAGTACTTC.